This T cell receptor beta chain comes out of a study of control samples from healthy donors and cancer patients. In germline, CDR1 is SGHRS, CDR2 YFSETQ. This CDR3 comprises 16 residues. V lost 0 bases and J lost 8; bases outside the gene matches: 12. Measured with immunoSEQ multiplex PCR; TCRdb has only the in-frame clones, and not every one. The sample shows approximately 160,000 clones, 91% of them seen only once. This clone was recorded only once. The sample taken for sequencing was blood. This TCR was recovered from a woman between 40 and 55 years old in good health. The rearrangement links TRBV5-1 to TRBJ1-2; 8 bases match TRBD1. In nucleotides, the CDR3 is TGCGCCAGCAGCTTGGCCGCGGCAGGGGGCATAGGAGGCTACACCTTC. This encodes CASSLAAAGGIGGYTF.